What follows is one T cell receptor beta chain and its context. Other DNA sequences within the sample encode an identical CDR3. These data are taken from a study of blood T cell repertoires in COVID-19. On the study more broadly: The United States, Italy and Spain provided the acute and convalescent COVID-19 samples.

Clones were read by immunoSEQ multiplex PCR, and TCRdb kept only the in-frame ones, dropping some. The table lists 300,000 or so clones, around nine tenths of them singletons. This sequence originates from a man aged 45-60 years with active or convalescent COVID-19. Material for sequencing was peripheral blood.

CDR3 coding DNA: TGCGCCAGCAGCTTGGTGCCAGGGGGGAATCAGCCCCAGCATTTT. It encodes CASSLVPGGNQPQHF. V gene TRBV5-1 combines with J gene TRBJ1-5; 7 nucleotides align to TRBD1. CDR1 SGHRS and CDR2 YFSETQ come from the germline V gene. The V gene end was trimmed by 0 bases and the J gene end by 4 bases; junction bases not matched to a gene: 4. This CDR3 spans 15 amino acids.